The present T cell receptor beta chain was sequenced within a study of blood T cell repertoires in COVID-19. Data came from immunoSEQ multiplex PCR; TCRdb stores just in-frame clones and leaves some out. The sample yields under 60,000 clones, roughly 87% seen once. There are 19 residues in the CDR3. The germline gives CDR1 MDHEN, CDR2 SYDVKM. V gave up 5 bases and J gave up 0 bases, with 25 bases separating them. The sequence was collected from a human donor in a cohort sampled during active COVID-19. Sequenced material: peripheral blood. The chain employs TRBV28 and TRBJ1-2, with D unclear. The CDR3 here is CASSTHETATPSPNYGYTF. The CDR3 bases are TGTGCCAGCAGTACCCATGAAACAGCTACCCCCTCTCCTAACTATGGCTACACCTTC.